The source of this T cell receptor beta chain is a study of PD-L1 blockade in urothelial cancer (TCRdb year 2017). A note on the overall study: Therapy was started around 2014 for all patients, and atezolizumab 1,200 mg was administered intravenously every 3 weeks. About 90% of the roughly 29 patients were males with bladder-origin urothelial cancer, and 18 of 29 reported a prior smoking history. Pretreatment blood TCR-seq was available for about 28 patients, at least one posttreatment blood collection was obtained for about 25 patients, and tumor TCR-seq was available for about 25 patients. Blood samples gave median yields of about 150,000 T cells and 80,000 to 90,000 unique TCRs, along with a median clonality of 0.080. Whole exome sequencing and RNA sequencing of pretreatment tumors were performed alongside TCR sequencing in the same patients. Durable clinical benefit was achieved by nine patients and was not achieved by 20 patients. The study, an exploratory multi-omic analysis, examined somatic, immune and clinical correlates of response to PD-L1 blockade with atezolizumab in urothelial cancer. Pretreatment tumor samples, along with matched peripheral blood collected serially before and after atezolizumab treatment, underwent TCR sequencing. Durable clinical benefit was defined as progression-free survival longer than 6 months, and TCR features were also tested against progression-free and overall survival. Blood samples were analyzed 3 weeks after the start of treatment (second dose) and 6 weeks after the start of treatment. Patients had an ECOG performance status of 0 or 1 and had received between 0 and 3 prior chemotherapy regimens.

The time point label corresponds to: pretreatment peripheral blood. The cohort comprised 25 to 35 patients with locally advanced or metastatic urothelial carcinoma treated at Memorial Sloan Kettering on a trial protocol. Peripheral blood mononuclear cells were collected from each patient pretreatment and during treatment, giving between 1 and 8 total time points per patient. The Qiagen DNeasy Blood extraction kit was used to purify genomic DNA from total PBMCs and tumor samples. Collected pretreatment and during treatment, PBMCs were isolated and stored as previously described. On this clone: Which antigen it targets is not known. One base away there is no much larger clone; base qualities are not given. Distinct nucleotide sequences in the sample also encode this CDR3.

Synthetic TCR analog templates were spiked into each PCR so that absolute template abundance could be estimated from read counts. The immunoSEQ assay used bias-controlled V and J gene primers to amplify TCRbeta CDR3 regions from genomic DNA. Sequencing of rearranged TCRbeta segments was done at approximately 20X coverage. In the source study's methods: Sequencing errors were corrected by clustering and CDR3s were annotated against IMGT to assign V, D and J genes. Out-of-frame and stop-codon sequences were excluded, and only productive TCRbeta rearrangements were used in downstream analyses. Clonality was computed as one minus Shannon entropy normalized by the log of the number of unique productive sequences. Clones differing between time points or between blood and tumor were identified by Fisher's exact test with Benjamini-Hochberg correction at adjusted p below 0.01. Entries here come from immuneACCESS through TCRdb and include only in-frame sequences with V and J called. Some clones fail to appear in such tables; in the studies checked, an unresolved V gene covers under half of the shortfall, and the cause of the remainder is unknown. V and J calls plus clone size are reproduced from that table; the DNA served to infer D and trimming. The sample table contains about 63,000 clones; only one count was recorded for about four fifths of them. Jointly, the top ten make up around 6% of the sample.

The investigation overall reported the following: Improved progression-free and overall survival was associated with having pretreatment peripheral blood TCR clonality below the median. Among patients with durable benefit, tumor-associated TCR clones showed greater expansion in peripheral blood 3 weeks after treatment started (n of about 20, p = 0.022). Because of the small sample size (n ≈ 29) and the many exploratory analyses performed, the results are intended to be regarded as hypothesis-generating.

V was cut back by 3 bases and J by 1 base, leaving a gap of 9 bases between them. For CDR1 and CDR2, the germline V gene lists SNHLY and FYNNEI. The CDR3 covers 14 residues, taking in both the cysteine and the phenylalanine. The sequence is cut down to CDR3 DNA, 42 bases in frame from base 1. Rearrangement joined TRBV2 to TRBJ1-1; no confident D gene assignment can be made. This specimen was PBMCs, taken around atezolizumab (anti-PD-L1) treatment. This clonotype originated in a man between 70 and 80 years old with urothelial cancer. The sequenced DNA is TGTGCCAGCAGTGATCGGGGAAGGAACACTGAAGCTTTCTTT. It specifies CASSDRGRNTEAFF.